The present T cell receptor (beta chain) was sequenced within a study of blood T cell repertoires in COVID-19. Overall study: The United States, Italy and Spain provided the acute and convalescent COVID-19 samples. T cells, B-cell-depleted T cells, or PBMCs supplied cDNA or gDNA.

Original processing methods: For nucleated cells, counts were estimated from reference gene primer amplification. The data were produced by immunoSEQ multiplex PCR, yet TCRdb's version contains in-frame clones alone and is incomplete. The DNA was the basis for D and trimming; V, J and clone size are from that table. The top ten clones hold 4.5% to 5.5% of a sample with about 190,000 clones, 70% to 90% of them seen once. CDR3 length: 14 residues. Germline V lookup: CDR1 LNHDA, CDR2 SQIVND (reference sequence). Deletions cut 9 bases from V and 0 bases from J, with 13 bases between. The rearrangement uses TRBV19 and TRBJ2-3; D not resolved. Sequencing was done on a sample of peripheral blood. This sequence originates from a woman in her 70s with active or convalescent COVID-19. Here the CDR3 DNA reads TGTGCCAGGAGCTCCTATTCTAGCACAGATACGCAGTATTTT. Translated, it gives CARSSYSSTDTQYF.